These 19 T cell receptor beta chains were all obtained from the same sample, sequenced in a study of spatial heterogeneity in lung cancer. The time point: blood at routine non-recurrence follow-up after resection. Whole RNA came from tumor, nontumor lung or frozen PBMC and was sequenced without being sorted. TCRdb re-derived calls from the 5' RACE reads in MiXCR, one entry per CDR3 protein. The data contain some 120,000 distinct CDR3 sequences, 9.5% to 15% of them singletons. Sequences were derived from PBMCs, sampled at follow-up. The receptors here all came from a male donor with early-stage non-small cell lung cancer.

This clonotype was picked up a small number of times. The rearrangement uses TRBV5-1 and TRBJ2-1; a possible D gene is TRBD1 (6 bases). CDR3 length equals 14 residues. Trimming left V 4 bases short and J 3 bases short, with 11 bases between. CDR1 SGHRS and CDR2 YFSETQ come from the germline V gene. The CDR3 DNA sequence: TGCGCCAGCAGCCAACAACAGGGCTACAATGAGCAGTTCTTC. Amino acid sequence: CASSQQQGYNEQFF.

The chain is built from TRBV9 and TRBJ2-3; 7 positions match TRBD2. The germline V gene encodes CDR1 SGDLS and CDR2 YYNGEE. J lost 1 base, V lost 0 bases, and 11 bases had no gene match. This CDR3 has 18 residues. The CDR3 DNA reads as TGTGCCAGCAGCGTAGGAAGCGGGACTCCTGGAGGCACAGATACGCAGTATTTT. Translating gives CASSVGSGTPGGTDTQYF.

This clonotype was recorded many times. V is TRBV5-6 and J is TRBJ2-7, with 9 nucleotides matching TRBD1. Germline V gene data show CDR1 as SGHDT and CDR2 as YYEEEE. V lost 0 bases, J lost 3 bases, and 1 base stayed unmatched. This CDR3 spans 14 amino acids. CDR3 coding DNA: TGTGCCAGCAGCTTGGAGGGACAGGGCTACGAGCAGTACTTC. It yields the protein CASSLEGQGYEQYF. The full variable domain, completed using reference TRBV5-6 and TRBJ2-7, is DAGVTQSPTHLIKTRGQQVTLRCSPKSGHDTVSWYQQALGQGPQFIFQYYEEEERQRGNFPDRFSGHQFPNYSSELNVNALLLGDSALYLCASSLEGQGYEQYFGPGTRLTVT.

This clonotype was picked up a small number of times. The rearrangement uses TRBV24-1 and TRBJ1-5, with TRBD1 matching 11 bases. Germline lookup yields CDR1 KGHDR and CDR2 SFDVKD. This CDR3 is 17 amino acids long. The V and J ends lost 2 bases and 7 bases, in that order; junction bases with no gene match: 9. CDR3 amino acids: CATSDSTLGTGGQPQHF. CDR3 DNA: TGTGCCACCAGTGATTCGACGCTCGGGACAGGGGGGCAGCCCCAGCATTTT.

As DNA, the CDR3 is TGTGCCAGTCAAGCGGATTCCTACAATGAGCAGTTCTTC. Its protein product is CASQADSYNEQFF. This chain connects TRBV2 to TRBJ2-1; weak D call: TRBD2 (5 bases). Trimming removed 9 bases at V and 1 base at J, with 10 bases between. CDR3 length: 13 amino acids. Germline V lookup: CDR1 SNHLY, CDR2 FYNNEI.

The table lists this clonotype with a few counts. V is TRBV5-1 and J is TRBJ1-6; D might be TRBD1 (5 bases). The ends were cut back, 0 bases at V and 6 bases at J, with 7 bases in the middle. Per germline, CDR1 SGHRS and CDR2 YFSETQ. CDR3 size: 14 residues. The CDR3: CASSLEGRNSPLHF. The DNA of the CDR3 is TGCGCCAGCAGCTTGGAGGGGCGTAATTCACCCCTCCACTTT.

The chain combines TRBV7-2 with TRBJ2-3; 7 bases match TRBD1. The CDR3 covers 13 residues. Looked up from germline, CDR1 is SGHTA and CDR2 is FQGNSA. After removal of 2 bases from V and 4 bases from J, the junction contained 0 bases not matched to a gene. In DNA form, the CDR3 reads TGTGCCAGCAGCTTACAGGGGGCAGATACGCAGTATTTT. It encodes CASSLQGADTQYF.

The V call is TRBV2, the J call TRBJ1-6; D is ambiguous. The CDR3 is made up of 15 amino acids. The V gene lost 3 bases and the J gene lost 5 bases, with 11 bases spanning the gap. Germline V gives CDR1 SNHLY, CDR2 FYNNEI. CDR3 sequence reads: CASSEWRDDNSPLHF. The CDR3 DNA reads TGTGCCAGCAGTGAGTGGAGAGATGATAATTCACCCCTCCACTTT.

This clonotype has at least ten counts. This chain joins TRBV2 and TRBJ2-1; D not certain. The CDR3 covers 13 residues. Trimming took off 2 bases at V and 9 bases at J, with 11 bases between the two ends. The germline CDR1 and CDR2 sequences are SNHLY and FYNNEI. The CDR3 is CASSELGLPEQFF. CDR3 DNA sequence: TGTGCCAGCAGTGAATTGGGCTTACCTGAGCAGTTCTTC. Full variable domain (missing parts from reference TRBV2 and TRBJ2-1): EPEVTQTPSHQVTQMGQEVILRCVPISNHLYFYWYRQILGQKVEFLVSFYNNEISEKSEIFDDQFSVERPDGSNFTLKIRSTKLEDSAMYFCASSELGLPEQFFGPGTRLTVL.

This clonotype showed up many times. The chain is built from TRBV7-2 and TRBJ2-6; the D is unclear. CDR3 size: 14 residues. Trimming removed 6 bases at V and 0 bases at J, with 6 bases between. Looked up from germline, CDR1 is SGHTA and CDR2 is FQGNSA. CDR3 residues: CASRPDSGANVLTF. The CDR3 DNA reads TGTGCCAGCAGGCCGGACTCTGGGGCCAACGTCCTGACTTTC.

Turning to this clonotype: An end of the junction does not agree with germline; a read error may underlie this. The chain couples TRBV25-1 to TRBJ2-7; TRBD1 aligns across 10 bases. This CDR3 is 15 amino acids long. Germline V gene lookup returns CDR1 MGHDK and CDR2 SYGVNS. The CDR3 nucleotides read TGTGCCAGCAGAGGTGACAGGGGGCGTACCTACAAGCAGTACTTC. The encoded protein is CASRGDRGRTYKQYF.

This clonotype turned up a few times. This chain joins TRBV20-1 and TRBJ2-7, with D unresolved. V was shortened by 8 bases and J by 3 bases, with 17 bases between the two germline ends. The CDR3 is 13 residues long. CDR1 and CDR2 (germline): DFQATT, SNEGSKA (reference sequence). CDR3 sequence: CSLPGPWSYEQYF. The CDR3 bases are TGCAGTCTACCGGGTCCCTGGAGCTACGAGCAGTACTTC.

The rearrangement uses TRBV7-8 and TRBJ2-7; tentative D call: TRBD1 (5 bases). This CDR3 has 15 residues. Trimming pared 3 bases from V and 3 bases from J, leaving 15 bases between. Germline assignment: CDR1 SGHVS and CDR2 FQNEAQ. CDR3 residues: CASSFGLRGFYEQYF. The CDR3 bases are TGTGCCAGCAGCTTCGGTTTAAGGGGCTTCTACGAGCAGTACTTC.

This clonotype has just a few counts. This rearrangement joins TRBV5-1 to TRBJ2-1, with D maybe TRBD1 (6 bases). The CDR3 length is 14 residues. CDR1 and CDR2 from the germline V gene are SGHRS and YFSETQ. V dropped 0 bases and J dropped 9 bases, with 13 bases sitting between them. The CDR3 spells CASSLAQGKVEQFF. The DNA of the CDR3 is TGCGCCAGCAGCTTGGCCCAGGGGAAGGTTGAGCAGTTCTTC.

This clonotype was detected many times. The V call is TRBV6-1, the J call TRBJ1-1, with D uncertain. The V end was cut by 8 bases, the J end by 6 bases, with 10 bases between. This CDR3 is 11 amino acids long. Germline V gene sequence: CDR1 MNHNS, CDR2 SASEGT. CDR3: CASLTTAEAFF. The CDR3, as DNA: TGTGCCAGCCTAACGACGGCTGAAGCTTTCTTT.

The chain employs TRBV3-1 and TRBJ2-5; 7 nucleotides agree with TRBD2. Per the germline V gene, CDR1 is LGHDT and CDR2 is YNNKEL (reference sequence). The CDR3 is made up of 16 amino acids. V was pared by 1 base and J by 0 bases, with 5 bases of the junction left unmatched. CDR3 sequence: CASSQALAAYQETQYF. In nucleotides, the CDR3 is TGTGCCAGCAGCCAAGCGCTAGCGGCATACCAAGAGACCCAGTACTTC.

Many counts were recorded for this clonotype. The V and J genes are TRBV5-1 and TRBJ2-1; a possible D gene is TRBD2 (5 bases). V was trimmed by 0 bases and J by 8 bases, leaving 9 bases between them. The CDR3 loop spans 13 amino acids. Per the germline V gene, CDR1 is SGHRS and CDR2 is YFSETQ. The CDR3 here is CASSLVGSDEQFF. In DNA form, the CDR3 reads TGCGCCAGCAGCTTGGTAGGGAGCGATGAGCAGTTCTTC.

This clonotype has more than one count but fewer than ten. A read error may account for a junction end that differs from germline. V is TRBV7-7 and J is TRBJ2-1, with TRBD1 matching 7 bases. Germline lookup yields CDR1 SSHAT and CDR2 FNYEAQ (reference sequence). The CDR3 is made up of 15 amino acids. CDR3 sequence reads: CASSLGSGGYNEQFF. DNA for the CDR3: TGTGCTAGCAGCTTAGGCTCAGGGGGCTACAATGAGCAGTTCTTC. Full variable domain (outside the CDR3, taken from reference TRBV7-7 and TRBJ2-1): GAGVSQSPRYKVTKRGQDVTLRCDPISSHATLYWYQQALGQGPEFLTYFNYEAQPDKSGLPSDRFSAERPEGSISTLTIQRTEQRDSAMYRCASSLGSGGYNEQFFGPGTRLTVL.

This clonotype appeared many times. This chain uses TRBV5-1 with TRBJ1-1; 7 positions agree with TRBD1. Germline CDR1 and CDR2: SGHRS and YFSETQ. This CDR3 region has 15 residues. J was trimmed by 0 bases and V by 4 bases; bases with no gene match: 6. CDR3 region: CASSQRQGLNTEAFF. The CDR3 DNA follows: TGCGCCAGCAGCCAGAGACAGGGCTTGAACACTGAAGCTTTCTTT.